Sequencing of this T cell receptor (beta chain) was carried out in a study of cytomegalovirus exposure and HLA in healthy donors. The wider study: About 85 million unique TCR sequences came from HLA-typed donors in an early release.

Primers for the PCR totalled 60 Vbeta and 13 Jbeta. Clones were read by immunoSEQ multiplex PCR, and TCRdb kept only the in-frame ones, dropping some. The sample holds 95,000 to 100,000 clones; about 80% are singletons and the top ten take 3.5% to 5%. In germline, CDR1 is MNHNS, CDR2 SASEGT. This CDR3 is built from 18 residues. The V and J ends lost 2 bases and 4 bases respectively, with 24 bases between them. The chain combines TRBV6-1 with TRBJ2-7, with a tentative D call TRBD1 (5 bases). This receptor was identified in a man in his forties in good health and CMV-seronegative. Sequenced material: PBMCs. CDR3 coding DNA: TGTGCCAGCAGTGAACGGTTTAAGGGGCTAGTATCCCCTTACGAGCAGTACTTC. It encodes CASSERFKGLVSPYEQYF.